The 18 T cell receptor beta chains listed next were all sequenced from one sample in a study of cytomegalovirus exposure and HLA in healthy donors. 60 Vbeta and 13 Jbeta primers were used in PCR. TCRdb's copy holds only in-frame clones and misses some; the assay was immunoSEQ multiplex PCR. Here the sample spans some 140,000 clones, over 60% being singletons. Source material: PBMCs. These receptors all stem from a male donor in good health and CMV-seropositive.

The gene calls are TRBV5-1 and TRBJ1-1, with 7 bases aligning to TRBD1. This CDR3 has 15 residues. Germline CDR1 reads SGHRS; CDR2 reads YFSETQ. J was trimmed by 1 base and V by 0 bases; bases with no gene match: 3. CDR3 residues: CASSLGDSTNTEAFF. DNA for the CDR3: TGCGCCAGCAGCTTGGGGGACAGCACGAACACTGAAGCTTTCTTT.

The chain couples TRBV7-9 to TRBJ1-2; D is perhaps TRBD1 (5 bases). The CDR3 runs 14 residues. Germline assignment: CDR1 SEHNR and CDR2 FQNEAQ (reference sequence). V was shortened by 1 base and J by 4 bases, with 10 bases between the two germline ends. The CDR3 DNA reads as TGTGCCAGCAGCTTAGACAGGATTATCTATGGCTACACCTTC. This encodes CASSLDRIIYGYTF.

This chain joins TRBV6-1 and TRBJ1-4; 7 nucleotides line up with TRBD1. The junction had 9 bases not matched to a gene; V was cut back by 10 bases and J by 4 bases. Germline CDR1 reads MNHNS; CDR2 reads SASEGT. The CDR3 consists of 14 residues. The CDR3: CATARQGDNEKLFF. The CDR3 DNA is TGTGCCACAGCACGACAGGGTGATAATGAAAAACTGTTTTTT.

The chain employs TRBV6-1 and TRBJ1-2; the D is unclear. The germline V gene encodes CDR1 MNHNS and CDR2 SASEGT. The CDR3 runs to 13 residues. Trimming shortened V by 5 bases and J by 4 bases, and 11 bases separated the two germline ends. CDR3 coding DNA: TGTGCCAGCAGTTCACACCGGGGCTATGGCTACACCTTC. This encodes CASSSHRGYGYTF.

The J gene is TRBJ1-5, the V gene TRBV6-6; D remains unclear. V lost 2 bases, J lost 0 bases, and 11 bases lay in between. This CDR3 region has 16 residues. Germline V CDR1 and CDR2: MNHNY, SVGAGI (reference sequence). CDR3: CASSYRLSDSNQPQHF. CDR3 nucleotides: TGTGCCAGCAGTTACCGTTTGTCAGATAGCAATCAGCCCCAGCATTTT.

The chain carries TRBV28 and TRBJ2-7; 8 bases line up with TRBD1. The CDR3 totals 15 residues. Germline assignment: CDR1 MDHEN and CDR2 SYDVKM. The ends lost 5 bases at V and 0 bases at J; junction bases unmatched: 6. The CDR3 sequence is CASSKPTGVSYEQYF. In nucleotides, the CDR3 is TGTGCCAGCAGTAAACCGACAGGGGTCTCCTACGAGCAGTACTTC.

The V call is TRBV9, the J call TRBJ2-3, with 12 bases that match TRBD2. V lost 3 bases, J lost 4 bases, and 6 bases stayed unmatched. The CDR3 runs to 16 residues. In germline, CDR1 is SGDLS, CDR2 YYNGEE. The CDR3: CASSARLAGVADTQYF. The CDR3 DNA reads TGTGCCAGCAGCGCTAGACTAGCGGGGGTGGCAGATACGCAGTATTTT.

The chain employs TRBV28 and TRBJ2-7; 12 positions agree with TRBD1. CDR3 length: 15 amino acids. CDR1 is MDHEN, CDR2 SYDVKM, per germline. V trimming: 6 bases; J trimming: 4 bases; junction bases outside the gene matches: 7. The CDR3 region is CASSLGQGAWYEQYF. DNA of the CDR3: TGTGCCAGCAGCCTGGGACAGGGGGCTTGGTACGAGCAGTACTTC.

The V and J genes are TRBV6-5 and TRBJ1-2; a weak D match, TRBD1 (5 bases). CDR1 and CDR2 (germline): MNHEY, SVGAGI. The V end lost 5 bases, the J end lost 4 bases, and 11 bases lay between the germline ends. This CDR3 has 13 amino acids. The CDR3 sequence is CASSQDIFYGYTF. The CDR3, as DNA: TGTGCCAGCAGTCAGGACATTTTCTATGGCTACACCTTC.

The genes are TRBV27 and TRBJ2-5; 7 bases match TRBD2. The CDR3 runs to 17 residues. CDR1 and CDR2 (germline): MNHEY, SMNVEV (reference sequence). Germline trimming cut 7 bases from V and 0 bases from J; bases unmatched to any gene: 14. The CDR3 sequence is CASTPFASGGYQETQYF. DNA for the CDR3: TGTGCCAGCACCCCGTTTGCTAGCGGAGGGTACCAAGAGACCCAGTACTTC.

V usage is TRBV28 and J usage is TRBJ1-3, with 7 positions matching TRBD1. CDR1 is MDHEN and CDR2 is SYDVKM in the germline V gene. After removal of 4 bases from V and 0 bases from J, the junction contained 9 bases not matched to a gene. The CDR3 sequence is 17 residues long. DNA of the CDR3: TGTGCCAGCAGTTCGGTACCGGGACAGCTCTCTGGAAACACCATATATTTT. As protein: CASSSVPGQLSGNTIYF.

V and J are TRBV5-6 and TRBJ2-3; possibly TRBD1 for D (6 bases). V lost 4 bases, J lost 0 bases, and 15 bases lay in between. The CDR3 has 16 residues. Germline CDR1 and CDR2: SGHDT and YYEEEE. CDR3 nucleotides: TGTGCCAGCAGCCGGACAGCCACATCTAGCACAGATACGCAGTATTTT. Encoded protein: CASSRTATSSTDTQYF.

This clone appeared a single time. The chain recombines TRBV11-2 with TRBJ2-7, with TRBD1 identical over 8 bases. Germline V CDR1 and CDR2: SGHAT, FQNNGV. CDR3 length: 15 amino acids. The V segment lost 0 bases and the J segment 4 bases; nucleotides outside the gene matches: 5. The CDR3 bases are TGTGCCAGCAGCTTAGAAGACAGGGGTTTTTACGAGCAGTACTTC. The encoded protein is CASSLEDRGFYEQYF.

The V gene is TRBV6-5, the J gene TRBJ2-7; tentative D call: TRBD1 (6 bases). From germline, CDR1 is MNHEY and CDR2 SVGAGI. The CDR3 runs 12 residues. V lost 4 bases and J lost 3, with 7 bases in between. The CDR3 sequence: CASSSGDYEQYF. The CDR3 DNA reads as TGTGCCAGCAGTTCAGGGGACTACGAGCAGTACTTC.

The chain employs TRBV9 and TRBJ2-5; 7 bases match TRBD2. Germline lookup yields CDR1 SGDLS and CDR2 YYNGEE. The V gene end was trimmed by 2 bases and the J gene end by 5 bases; junction bases not matched to a gene: 18. The CDR3 length is 18 residues. CDR3 DNA: TGTGCCAGCAGCGTTGAGAGTGGGGGAGGGTTATCTGCCGAGACCCAGTACTTC. Translation gives CASSVESGGGLSAETQYF.

This clone was counted once. V gene TRBV9 combines with J gene TRBJ2-7; D perhaps matches TRBD2 (6 bases). V lost 0 bases and J lost 0, with 10 bases in between. CDR1 is SGDLS and CDR2 is YYNGEE in the germline V gene. CDR3 length equals 15 residues. CDR3 protein: CASSVGSGSSYEQYF. CDR3 sequence (DNA): TGTGCCAGCAGCGTAGGTAGCGGAAGCTCCTACGAGCAGTACTTC.

This clone was detected a few times. The CDR3 spells CASKSLEQETQYF. The CDR3 nucleotides are TGTGCCAGCAAGAGCTTGGAGCAAGAGACCCAGTACTTC. V and J are TRBV27 and TRBJ2-5; D not certain. The CDR3 sequence is 13 residues long. Germline loops: CDR1 MNHEY, CDR2 SMNVEV (reference sequence). Trimming removed 7 bases at V and 2 bases at J, with 11 bases between.

DNA of the CDR3: TGCGCCAGCAGCCAAGATCAGGAAAACGGGAGGCCGTTGTACCAAGAGACCCAGTACTTC. Protein: CASSQDQENGRPLYQETQYF. This chain connects TRBV4-1 to TRBJ2-5; 7 bases agree with TRBD2. V trimming: 0 bases; J trimming: 0 bases; junction bases outside the gene matches: 16. Germline CDR1 is MGHRA and CDR2 is YSYEKL. The CDR3 extends over 20 amino acids.